The rows below give T cell receptor beta chains drawn from one sample of a study of cytotoxic CD8 clonotypes in ibrutinib-treated CLL. Sequencing was performed with immunoSEQ multiplex PCR; in TCRdb, only in-frame clones are kept and a portion is missing. Among some 150,000 clones, 76% were seen once, and the ten largest hold 5.1%. The sample was PBMCs, taken after 24 months of ibrutinib treatment. The receptor source for this set is a human donor with chronic lymphocytic leukemia. CDR3s include the opening cysteine and the closing phenylalanine or tryptophan. Each record gives: D gene, CDR3 length, J gene, clone size, V gene, CDR3 protein. A D gene is named only where the DNA matches it firmly. Only some rows state a clone size, as once, few, many or a class for expanded clones.

>-|14|TRBJ2-7|many|TRBV7-3
CASSLGSGFDEQYF
>-|15|TRBJ2-5|once|TRBV5-1
CASSLAPQDGGAQYF
>-|13|TRBJ1-4|few|TRBV28
CATLQILNEKLFF
>-|13|TRBJ2-7|-|TRBV28
CASSLWGGPEQYF
>-|12|TRBJ2-3|-|TRBV2
CASSVNRDTQYF
>-|15|TRBJ1-2|-|TRBV5-4
CASSLRGSSGYGYTF
>-|11|TRBJ1-5|few|TRBV28
CASSSLGPQHF
>-|13|TRBJ2-5|-|TRBV4-1
CASSRDPKETQYF
>TRBD2|16|TRBJ2-5|-|TRBV7-6
CASSSGLAGPQETQYF
>-|14|TRBJ1-1|once|TRBV9
CASTQSGVNTEAFF
>-|13|TRBJ1-2|-|TRBV28
CAAGAASSYGYTF
>-|15|TRBJ2-5|-|TRBV6-5
CACRLNKRGVGAQYF
>TRBD1|15|TRBJ2-5|-|TRBV5-6
CASSSTGGSRETQYF
>-|17|TRBJ2-1|-|TRBV4-3
CASSQGPQGSLGYEQFF
>-|15|TRBJ1-5|few|TRBV10-3
CAISESGAPEQPQHF
>TRBD2|15|TRBJ2-7|-|TRBV6-5
CASSPQRTSGRGEYF
>-|14|TRBJ2-4|few|TRBV9
CASSLGTAKNIQYF
>TRBD2|15|TRBJ2-5|many|TRBV7-9
CASSPRGGGQETQYF
>-|15|TRBJ2-3|-|TRBV7-9
CASSQRQGGADTQYF
>-|11|TRBJ1-2|-|TRBV28
CATISGYGYTF
>-|15|TRBJ1-2|-|TRBV4-3
CASSQPGTANYGYTF
>TRBD1|15|TRBJ1-2|few|TRBV11-2
CASSFGTADNYGYTF
>-|14|TRBJ2-4|-|TRBV19
CASTPGLAKNIQYF
>-|16|TRBJ2-2|-|TRBV13
CASSLWQGGNTGELFF
>-|14|TRBJ2-3|few|TRBV6-6
CASSPIEITDTQYF
>-|12|TRBJ2-5|-|TRBV18
CASSPSGETQYF
>-|14|TRBJ2-7|few|TRBV19
CASSPIGPTVEQYF
>-|16|TRBJ1-4|once|TRBV4-2
CASSQWAGSSNEKLFF
>-|12|TRBJ2-2|-|TRBV6-5
CASSQRTGELFF
>TRBD1|13|TRBJ2-1|-|TRBV6-5
CASSSGQGYEQFF
>-|14|TRBJ1-2|many|TRBV5-1
CASSLEGPDYGYTF
>-|15|TRBJ2-5|-|TRBV7-3
CASSLAPRRGETQYF
>TRBD1|14|TRBJ2-2|-|TRBV9
CASRRTGNTGELFF
>-|14|TRBJ2-1|-|TRBV7-8
CASSKRLPKGEQFF
>-|15|TRBJ1-5|-|TRBV18
CASSPQGGLDQPQHF
>-|13|TRBJ2-7|-|TRBV30
CAWRGAPSYEQYF
>-|14|TRBJ1-4|medium-sized|TRBV5-1
CATLRSGPNEKLFF
>-|14|TRBJ2-2|-|TRBV7-2
CASSPPGNTGELFF
>TRBD2|16|TRBJ2-3|-|TRBV4-2
CASSQGLAEMADTQYF
>-|14|TRBJ2-3|-|TRBV15
CATSSGLNTDTQYF
>TRBD1|13|TRBJ2-1|-|TRBV10-3
CAISGGTENEQFF
>-|13|TRBJ1-3|once|TRBV6-5
CASSYSTGNTIYF
>TRBD2|13|TRBJ2-1|few|TRBV7-3
CASSLGRDNEQFF
>-|13|TRBJ2-5|once|TRBV4-2
CASSQSPRETQYF
>-|15|TRBJ2-2|-|TRBV5-1
CASSLGGGGTGELFF
>-|13|TRBJ2-5|-|TRBV27
CASGSAGFGTQYF
>-|13|TRBJ2-7|-|TRBV7-9
CASSLVGDHEQYF
>-|14|TRBJ2-7|-|TRBV7-2
CASSRLVAPIEQYF
>-|18|TRBJ1-2|-|TRBV11-2
CASSLTSGERRTNYGYTF
>TRBD2|15|TRBJ2-5|once|TRBV6-6
CASSTRLAVQETQYF
>-|13|TRBJ1-2|few|TRBV28
CASSGTFNYGYTF